Below are 16 T cell receptor beta chains sequenced from a single sample in a study of blood T cells in healthy people across ages. Through a sample-barcoded 5' primer and a J-beta primer mix, a second PCR was run for roughly 6 to 11 cycles. MiXCR, run by TCRdb on the 5' RACE reads, gives a single entry per CDR3 protein. Counted here are around 1,000,000 distinct CDR3 sequences, about 23% occurring once; the ten biggest clones make up 0.65% to 0.75%. The sample was also linked to a second study, of T cells of mothers and their children.

Source material: blood. The receptors here all came from a girl aged 2-9 years in good health.

This clonotype has just a few counts. The chain couples TRBV29-1 to TRBJ2-1; 13 bases line up with TRBD2. The ends lost 8 bases at V and 3 bases at J; junction bases unmatched: 7. The CDR3 extends over 15 amino acids. In germline, CDR1 is SQVTM, CDR2 ANQGSEA. CDR3 protein: CSSGLAGPLYNEQFF. CDR3 coding DNA: TGCAGCTCGGGACTAGCGGGGCCCCTCTACAATGAGCAGTTCTTC.

Points on this clonotype: A much larger clonotype is one base distant, so this may be a read error. The chain is built from TRBV11-2 and TRBJ2-7; 7 bases line up with TRBD2. Germline V gene data show CDR1 as SGHAT and CDR2 as FQNNGV. The CDR3 consists of 17 residues. The V and J ends lost 0 bases and 6 bases, in that order; junction bases with no gene match: 14. CDR3 sequence: CASSLEYRAGVYSEQYF. The CDR3 DNA reads as TGTGCCAGCAGCTTAGAATATAGGGCGGGAGTTTACAGCGAGCAGTACTTC.

This chain links TRBV7-2 with TRBJ1-2; D might be TRBD1 (5 bases). Trimming removed 6 bases at V and 8 bases at J, with 16 bases between. The CDR3 totals 13 residues. Germline values: CDR1 SGHTA, CDR2 FQGNSA. Here the CDR3 DNA reads TGTGCCAGCAGTACTTGGGGCAGTCAGGGCTACACCTTC. Translation gives CASSTWGSQGYTF.

This clonotype was detected only a few times. This chain connects TRBV12-3 or TRBV12-4 to TRBJ2-1, with D perhaps TRBD2 (7 bases). Between the trimmed V and J ends, which lost 5 bases and 1 base, there was a span of 15 bases. The CDR3 is 16 amino acids. Here the CDR3 reads CASSVLGGESYNEQFF. In DNA, the CDR3 is TGTGCCAGCAGTGTGTTAGGGGGGGAGTCCTACAATGAGCAGTTCTTC.

The sample holds a few counts of this clonotype. The CDR3 protein is CASDLTDQETQYF. The CDR3 DNA is TGTGCTAGTGACCTGACAGACCAAGAGACCCAGTACTTC. The chain couples TRBV12-5 to TRBJ2-5; D possibly corresponds to TRBD1 (5 bases). The CDR3 is made up of 13 amino acids. Germline loops: CDR1 LGHNT, CDR2 FRNRAP. Trimming stripped 7 bases from V and 0 bases from J, with 9 bases between. The complete variable domain, with remaining parts taken from reference TRBV12-5 and TRBJ2-5, reads DARVTQTPRHKVTEMGQEVTMRCQPILGHNTVFWYRQTMMQGLELLAYFRNRAPLDDSGMPKDRFSAEMPDATLATLKIQPSEPRDSAVYFCASDLTDQETQYFGPGTRLLVL.

This chain uses TRBV12-3 or TRBV12-4 with TRBJ1-2; TRBD1 might be the D (5 bases). The CDR3 has 12 residues. The ends were cut back, 6 bases at V and 4 bases at J, with 9 bases in the middle. In DNA, the CDR3 is TGTGCCAGCAGGCGGGGGTCCTATGGCTACACCTTC. Encoded protein: CASRRGSYGYTF.

This clonotype was recorded a few times. The gene calls are TRBV6-6 and TRBJ1-3; D is undetermined. Germline-derived CDR1 and CDR2 are MNHNY and SVGAGI (reference sequence). CDR3 length: 16 residues. Trimming removed 0 bases from V and 1 base from J, with 10 bases in between. This CDR3 reads CASSYSRVVSGNTIYF. The CDR3 DNA reads TGTGCCAGCAGTTACTCGAGGGTCGTGTCTGGAAACACCATATATTTT.

The V gene is TRBV9, the J gene TRBJ1-4; the D gene is possibly TRBD1 (5 bases). CDR3 size: 15 residues. Per the germline V gene, CDR1 is SGDLS and CDR2 is YYNGEE. Between the trimmed V and J ends, which lost 0 bases and 8 bases, there was a span of 14 bases. The CDR3 sequence: CASSVGTGTGEKLFF. Written as DNA, the CDR3 is TGTGCCAGCAGCGTAGGTACCGGGACTGGGGAAAAACTGTTTTTT.

The V call is TRBV4-1, the J call TRBJ1-2; 9 nucleotides agree with TRBD1. Germline CDR1 MGHRA, CDR2 YSYEKL. This CDR3 has 13 amino acids. The ends lost 1 base at V and 10 bases at J; junction bases unmatched: 4. CDR3 bases: TGCGCCAGCAGCCAAGTTACAGGGGGCCTCTACACCTTC. This translates into CASSQVTGGLYTF.

Remarks on this clonotype: One end of the junction is discordant with germline, which a read error may explain. The chain is built from TRBV12-3 or TRBV12-4 and TRBJ1-3; D perhaps matches TRBD1 (6 bases). This CDR3 has 16 residues. The CDR3 DNA reads as TGTGCCAGCGATTCACTGCGGGGGCCATCGGGAAACACCATATACTTT. As protein: CASDSLRGPSGNTIYF.

Turning to this clonotype: A junction boundary mismatches the germline segment, possibly from a read error. The chain combines TRBV29-1 with TRBJ2-5, with no clear D. The J call could be wrong; TRBJ2-7 is a better fit for the DNA end. CDR1 and CDR2 from the germline V gene are SQVTM and ANQGSEA. The CDR3 totals 15 residues. CDR3 loop: CSVGGRTFSSHEQYF. The CDR3 bases are TGCAGCGTTGGAGGAAGGACCTTTTCCTCCCACGAGCAGTACTTC.

For this clonotype: One end of the junction does not line up with germline, which may come from a read error. The genes are TRBV6-5 and TRBJ1-1, with TRBD1 as a possible D gene (5 bases). CDR1 is MNHEY and CDR2 is SVGAGI in the germline V gene. The CDR3 totals 12 residues. CDR3 loop: CASSYWGGEAFF. The CDR3 DNA is TGTGCCAGCAGCTACTGGGGGGGTGAAGCTTTCTTT.

This clonotype has only a few counts. This chain links TRBV7-3 with TRBJ2-3; D unclear. The CDR3 contains 16 residues. Per germline, CDR1 SGHTA and CDR2 FQGTGA. V lost 2 bases and J lost 5, with 17 bases in between. This CDR3 reads CASSLVDGHEGDTQYF. The CDR3 nucleotides read TGTGCCAGCAGCTTAGTGGACGGGCACGAAGGAGATACGCAGTATTTT.

This clonotype appeared a few times. This chain joins TRBV15 and TRBJ2-5; D is unresolved. The CDR3 consists of 13 residues. Germline loops: CDR1 LNHNV, CDR2 YYDKDF (reference sequence). Trimming stripped 0 bases from V and 4 bases from J, with 6 bases between. In nucleotides, the CDR3 is TGTGCCACCAGCAGAGAGCTCGGAGAGACCCAGTACTTC. This translates into CATSRELGETQYF.

This clonotype has just a few counts. The genes are TRBV12-3 or TRBV12-4 and TRBJ1-2; D gene uncertain. The CDR3 runs to 12 residues. V lost 3 bases, J lost 4 bases, and 6 bases lay in between. The CDR3, as DNA: TGTGCCAGCAGTTTTGAGCGCTATGGCTACACCTTC. It encodes CASSFERYGYTF.

This chain connects TRBV20-1 to TRBJ2-5; 11 positions agree with TRBD2. Germline V gene sequence: CDR1 DFQATT, CDR2 SNEGSKA (reference sequence). V lost 5 bases and J lost 13; bases outside the gene matches: 12. This CDR3 contains 13 residues. CDR3: CSAGVPGLAASYF. In DNA form, the CDR3 reads TGCAGTGCTGGAGTCCCGGGACTAGCGGCTTCGTACTTC.